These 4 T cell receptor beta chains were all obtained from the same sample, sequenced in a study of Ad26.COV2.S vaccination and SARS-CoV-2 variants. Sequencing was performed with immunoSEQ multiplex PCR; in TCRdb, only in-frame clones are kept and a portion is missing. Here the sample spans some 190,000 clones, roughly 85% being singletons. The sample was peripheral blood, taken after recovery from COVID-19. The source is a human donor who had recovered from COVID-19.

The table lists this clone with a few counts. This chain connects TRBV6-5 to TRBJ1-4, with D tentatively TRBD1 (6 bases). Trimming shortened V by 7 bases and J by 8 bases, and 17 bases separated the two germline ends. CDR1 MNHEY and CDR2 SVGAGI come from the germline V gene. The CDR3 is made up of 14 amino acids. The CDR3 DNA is TGTGCCAGCAAGATTGGGGGCGCGGGGGAAAAACTGTTTTTT. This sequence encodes CASKIGGAGEKLFF.

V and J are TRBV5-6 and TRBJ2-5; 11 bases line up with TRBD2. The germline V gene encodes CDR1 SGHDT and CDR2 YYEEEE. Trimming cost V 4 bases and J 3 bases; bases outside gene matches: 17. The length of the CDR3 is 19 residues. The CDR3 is CASSTEVWSSGGMEETQYF. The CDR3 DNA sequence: TGTGCCAGCAGCACCGAGGTTTGGTCTAGCGGGGGGATGGAAGAGACCCAGTACTTC.

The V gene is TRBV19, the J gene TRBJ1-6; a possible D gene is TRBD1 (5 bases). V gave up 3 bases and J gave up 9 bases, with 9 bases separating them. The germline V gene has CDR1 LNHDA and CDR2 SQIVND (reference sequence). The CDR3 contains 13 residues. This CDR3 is CASSMVGGSPLHF. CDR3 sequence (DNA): TGTGCCAGTAGTATGGTCGGGGGTTCACCCCTCCACTTT. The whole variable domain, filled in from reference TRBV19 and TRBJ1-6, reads DGGITQSPKYLFRKEGQNVTLSCEQNLNHDAMYWYRQDPGQGLRLIYYSQIVNDFQKGDIAEGYSVSREKKESFPLTVTSAQKNPTAFYLCASSMVGGSPLHFGNGTRLTVT.

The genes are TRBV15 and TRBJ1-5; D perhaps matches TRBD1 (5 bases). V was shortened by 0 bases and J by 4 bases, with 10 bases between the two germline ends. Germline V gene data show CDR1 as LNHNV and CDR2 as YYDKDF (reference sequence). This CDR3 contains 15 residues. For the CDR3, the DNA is TGTGCCACCAGCAGAGACAGGGTCGAGAATCAGCCCCAGCATTTT. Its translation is CATSRDRVENQPQHF.